The rows below give T cell receptor beta chains drawn from one sample of a study of shared clonotypes between healthy human individuals. The table came from immunoSEQ multiplex PCR; TCRdb's copy has only in-frame clones and leaves some out. This table holds around 2.1 million clones, about 92% found once. Sequenced material: naive CD8+ T cells from PBMCs. These receptors were collected from a man aged 18 to 35 in good health. Some clones in this sample may be carry-over from other donors' samples. CDR3s include the opening cysteine and the closing phenylalanine or tryptophan.

v_call: TRBV6-4; cdr3_aa: CASSDRPNTEAFF
v_call: TRBV2; cdr3_aa: CASTRGQGPPEQYF
v_call: TRBV6-1; cdr3_aa: CATQALHYNEQFF
v_call: TRBV5-1; cdr3_aa: CASRFTGRNTGELFF
v_call: TRBV9; cdr3_aa: CASSSRDRFHRAGNTMYF
v_call: TRBV5-4; cdr3_aa: CASSLGLTSGRTDTQYF
v_call: TRBV6-5; cdr3_aa: CASRRTELAKNIQYF
v_call: TRBV6-1; cdr3_aa: CASSTGTSGYEQYF
v_call: TRBV4-2; cdr3_aa: CASSQGLSGEHIF
v_call: TRBV7-9; cdr3_aa: CASSPPVAGNYNEQFF
v_call: TRBV15; cdr3_aa: CATSGGTGGYEQYF
v_call: TRBV7-9; cdr3_aa: CASSSSEAAGGYTF
v_call: TRBV5-1; cdr3_aa: CASTPRGGSSYEQYF
v_call: TRBV13; cdr3_aa: CASSGRQYEQYF
v_call: TRBV4-1; cdr3_aa: CASSQGQVSTDTQYF
v_call: TRBV28; cdr3_aa: CASRMSGRALETQYF
v_call: TRBV27; cdr3_aa: CASSLSPGLRAETQYF
v_call: TRBV13; cdr3_aa: CASSSQAAGGAYEQYF
v_call: TRBV30; cdr3_aa: CAWSVLVTGDGYTF
v_call: TRBV9; cdr3_aa: CASSGNSRDRAEAFF
v_call: TRBV6-1; cdr3_aa: CASSERTGGSWTQYF